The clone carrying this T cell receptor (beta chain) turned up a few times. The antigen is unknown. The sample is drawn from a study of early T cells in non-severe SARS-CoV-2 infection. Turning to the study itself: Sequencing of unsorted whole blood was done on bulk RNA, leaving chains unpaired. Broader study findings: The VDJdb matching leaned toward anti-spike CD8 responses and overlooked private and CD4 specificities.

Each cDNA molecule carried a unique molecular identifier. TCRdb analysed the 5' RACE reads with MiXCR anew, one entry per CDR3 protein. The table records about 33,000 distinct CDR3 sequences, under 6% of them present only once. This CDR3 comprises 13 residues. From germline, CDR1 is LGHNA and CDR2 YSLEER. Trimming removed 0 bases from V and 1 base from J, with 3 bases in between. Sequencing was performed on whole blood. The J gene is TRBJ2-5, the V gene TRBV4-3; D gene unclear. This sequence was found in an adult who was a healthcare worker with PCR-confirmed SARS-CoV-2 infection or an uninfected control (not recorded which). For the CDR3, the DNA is TGCGCCAGCAGCCAAGACAGCCAAGAGACCCAGTACTTC. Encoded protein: CASSQDSQETQYF.